The clone carrying this TCR beta chain was seen only a few times. Its matching antigen is unknown. This specimen comes from a study of blood T cells in healthy people across ages. Regarding the study as a whole: PBMCs went unsorted, and a conclusive naive versus antigen-experienced comparison was therefore prevented. Higher diversity and more naive CD4+ cells were features of long-lived donors, compared to aged donors.

A second PCR of roughly 7 to 11 cycles used a sample-barcoded 5' primer and a J-beta primer mix. With 12 random nucleotides, a template-switch adaptor tagged each individual cDNA molecule. TCRdb re-called the 5' RACE reads with MiXCR, one entry per CDR3 protein. The profile shows under 1 million distinct CDR3 sequences, under 55% of them singletons. V lost 5 bases, J lost 4 bases, and 12 bases lay in between. The CDR3 extends over 13 amino acids. Germline V gives CDR1 MNHEY, CDR2 SVGEGT. The clonotype originates from a man between 60 and 75 years old in good health. Sequencing was performed on blood. The chain employs TRBV6-2 or TRBV6-3 and TRBJ2-7; unclear D gene. The chain's CDR3 is CASSGFKGYEQYF. The CDR3 nucleotides are TGTGCCAGCAGTGGATTTAAGGGTTACGAGCAGTACTTC.